This is a list of T cell receptor beta chains from one sample in a study of blood T cell repertoires in COVID-19. Some clones are missing from TCRdb's copy, which holds only in-frame ones; the method was immunoSEQ multiplex PCR. The sample has fewer than 450,000 clones, around 87% seen once. The source material was peripheral blood. The receptors here all came from a woman aged 45 to 65 with COVID-19, enrolled during active disease. Each CDR3 is given with its conserved first and last residue. The D gene is left open where the match is weak. Size values are once, few and many counts, or a class for expanded clones, and some rows have none.

j_call | d_call | v_call | clone_size | cdr3_nt | cdr3_aa
TRBJ1-5 | TRBD1 | TRBV19 | many | TGTGCCAGCCGACAGGGCGACGCTTATAGCAATCAGCCCCAGCATTTT | CASRQGDAYSNQPQHF
TRBJ2-7 | TRBD2 | TRBV7-9 | NA | TGTGCCAGCAGCTCTGTGGAACTAGCGGGTTACGAGCAGTACTTC | CASSSVELAGYEQYF
TRBJ2-2 | TRBD2 | TRBV15 | NA | TGTGCCACCAGCACCCAGACTAGCGGGAGGGTCGGGGAGCTGTTTTTT | CATSTQTSGRVGELFF
TRBJ2-7 | NA | TRBV3-1/TRBV3-2 | NA | TGTGCCAGCACCCCACAGGGAAACCTCTACGAGCAGTACTTC | CASTPQGNLYEQYF
TRBJ2-2 | TRBD1 | TRBV19 | NA | TGTGCCAGTAGTAGAGCGGGACAGGGAAACACCGGGGAGCTGTTTTTT | CASSRAGQGNTGELFF
TRBJ2-7 | TRBD2 | TRBV27 | NA | TGTGCCAGCAGTTTTGCGGCGGGAGGGCGGTACGAGCAGTACTTC | CASSFAAGGRYEQYF
TRBJ2-7 | TRBD1 | TRBV7-8 | NA | TGTGCCAGCACCACCTCTCCCGGACAGGGCCGGTACGAGCAGTACTTC | CASTTSPGQGRYEQYF
TRBJ2-7 | TRBD2 | TRBV6-1 | NA | TGTGCCAGCAGTGAATGGGACTACCGAAGCTACGAGCAGTACTTC | CASSEWDYRSYEQYF
TRBJ2-1 | TRBD2 | TRBV19 | NA | TGTGCCAGTAGTATTGGCGGGAGATTCTCCTACAATGAGCAGTTCTTC | CASSIGGRFSYNEQFF
TRBJ2-7 | NA | TRBV6-4 | NA | TGTGCCAGCAGTGACGAGGATCCGCTACTCTACGAGCAGTACTTC | CASSDEDPLLYEQYF
TRBJ1-3 | NA | TRBV7-8 | NA | TGTGCCAGCAGCTTAAGTCGGAGGGGACGGGACTCTGGAAACACCATATATTTT | CASSLSRRGRDSGNTIYF
TRBJ1-1 | NA | TRBV10-1 | once | TGCGCCAGCAGTGATGGTGGAGGGGCGGCTGAAGCTTTCTTT | CASSDGGGAAEAFF
TRBJ2-7 | TRBD2 | TRBV5-4 | NA | TGTGCCAGCAGCTGGAGGACTAGCGGGACTCTGTACGAGCAGTACTTC | CASSWRTSGTLYEQYF
TRBJ2-3 | TRBD1 | TRBV24-1 | NA | TGTGCCACCAGTGATTTGGGACAGGCCCAGTATTTT | CATSDLGQAQYF
TRBJ2-1 | NA | TRBV4-3 | NA | TGCGCCAGCAGCCAAGGGACTACGCGAGGGAATGAGCAGTTCTTC | CASSQGTTRGNEQFF
TRBJ2-3 | TRBD1 | TRBV5-4 | NA | TGTGCCAGCAGCTGGTACTCGGGACAGGGTACAGATACGCAGTATTTT | CASSWYSGQGTDTQYF
TRBJ2-2 | TRBD1 | TRBV29-1 | NA | TGCAGCGCCGGGACAGGGGACACCGGGGAGCTGTTTTTT | CSAGTGDTGELFF
TRBJ2-5 | NA | TRBV18 | NA | TGTGCCAGCTCACCACCGGCGGTTTTTAAGAGGGAGACCCAGTACTTC | CASSPPAVFKRETQYF
TRBJ1-1 | TRBD1 | TRBV29-1 | NA | TGCAGCGTTGGGACAGGGGCCACTGAAGCTTTCTTT | CSVGTGATEAFF
TRBJ1-1 | TRBD1 | TRBV5-6 | NA | TGTGCCAGCAGCATAGAACAGGGGCATTCATCTGAAGCTTTCTTT | CASSIEQGHSSEAFF
TRBJ1-1 | NA | TRBV19 | NA | TGTGCCAGTAGTATCAGTGTTAACACTGAAGCTTTCTTT | CASSISVNTEAFF
TRBJ1-1 | TRBD1 | TRBV19 | NA | TGTGCCAGTAGACAGGACAGGGCCTCATCGAACACTGAAGCTTTCTTT | CASRQDRASSNTEAFF
TRBJ2-2 | TRBD1 | TRBV29-1 | NA | TGCAGCGTTGATCGGGCAGGGGGCGCGCCCGGGGAGCTGTTTTTT | CSVDRAGGAPGELFF
TRBJ2-1 | NA | TRBV12-3/TRBV12-4 | NA | TGTGCCAGCAGTTTCCCCGCGGGAGAGCAGTTCTTC | CASSFPAGEQFF
TRBJ2-7 | NA | TRBV6-2/TRBV6-3 | NA | TGTGCCAGCTGCCCTATAGGTAGCCCCGCTAGCCACGAGCAGTACTTC | CASCPIGSPASHEQYF
TRBJ1-3 | TRBD1 | TRBV19 | NA | TGTGCCAGTAGTCTATCGGGACAGCCAGCATCTGGAAACACCATATATTTT | CASSLSGQPASGNTIYF
TRBJ2-7 | TRBD2 | TRBV7-2 | NA | TGTGCCAGCAGCTACCGGACTAGCGGCTACGAGCAGTACTTC | CASSYRTSGYEQYF
TRBJ1-5 | TRBD1 | TRBV3-1/TRBV3-2 | NA | TGTGCCAGCAGCGAACAGGGGTGGTATGGCAATCAGCCCCAGCATTTT | CASSEQGWYGNQPQHF
TRBJ1-4 | NA | TRBV7-2 | NA | TGTGCCAGCACCGTTCGAGGGATGGTAAATGAAAAACTGTTTTTT | CASTVRGMVNEKLFF
TRBJ1-4 | NA | TRBV18 | NA | TGTGCCAGCTCACCACGAGGGGGAAATAATGAAAAACTGTTTTTT | CASSPRGGNNEKLFF
TRBJ2-7 | TRBD1 | TRBV3-1/TRBV3-2 | NA | TGTGCCAGCGACAGGGAAGAAGGCGAGCAGTACTTC | CASDREEGEQYF
TRBJ2-6 | NA | TRBV1 | NA | TGCACCAGCCCGCGGGGGGCGAGGACTGGGGCCAACGTCCTGACTTTC | CTSPRGARTGANVLTF
TRBJ1-1 | NA | TRBV4-3 | few | TGCGCCAGCAGCCCCGGTCCCACTGAAGCTTTCTTT | CASSPGPTEAFF
TRBJ2-5 | TRBD1 | TRBV29-1 | NA | TGCAGCGTTGGAAGACAGGGGGCGCTTATAGAGACCCAGTACTTC | CSVGRQGALIETQYF
TRBJ1-5 | NA | TRBV7-9 | NA | TGTGCCAGCAGCTTAGCGGAGCAGCCCCAGCATTTT | CASSLAEQPQHF
TRBJ2-1 | TRBD2 | TRBV19 | NA | TGTGCCAGTAGTATTAGCGGGAGTAGTAGTGAGCAGTTCTTC | CASSISGSSSEQFF
TRBJ1-1 | NA | TRBV6-1 | NA | TGTGCCAGCAGTGAATACCGCCCTAGTGCTGAAGCTTTCTTT | CASSEYRPSAEAFF
TRBJ2-1 | TRBD2 | TRBV7-7 | NA | TGTGCCAGCAGCTCGGGACTAGCGGGAAGCTACAATGAGCAGTTCTTC | CASSSGLAGSYNEQFF
TRBJ1-2 | NA | TRBV7-9 | NA | TGTGCCAGCAGCTTAGATTTCCGGGTCTTTAGAGGCTACACCTTC | CASSLDFRVFRGYTF
TRBJ2-2 | TRBD2 | TRBV19 | NA | TGTGCCAGTGCCCGCGGGAGGGCGAACACCGGGGAGCTGTTTTTT | CASARGRANTGELFF
TRBJ2-3 | NA | TRBV2 | NA | TGTGCCAGCGTGCGGGGCCTCAGCACAGATACGCAGTATTTT | CASVRGLSTDTQYF
TRBJ2-7 | TRBD1 | TRBV11-2 | NA | TGTGCCAGCAGCTTCCAGGGGGACAGGGGTGGCGAGCAGTACTTC | CASSFQGDRGGEQYF
TRBJ2-4 | NA | TRBV7-2 | NA | TGTGCCAGCAGCTTAGGAGGGAGCTATACAAACATTCAGTACTTC | CASSLGGSYTNIQYF
TRBJ2-2 | TRBD2 | TRBV4-2 | NA | TGTGCCAGCAGCCAAGAAGGACTAGCAGTCGCGAACACCGGGGAGCTGTTTTTT | CASSQEGLAVANTGELFF
TRBJ2-7 | NA | TRBV30 | NA | TGTGCCTGGGGGGGGCTCTGGCAGTACTTC | CAWGGLWQYF
TRBJ1-2 | TRBD1 | TRBV18 | NA | TGTGCCAGCTCACCGACTCAGGGGGGATCTGGCTACACCTTC | CASSPTQGGSGYTF
TRBJ1-2 | NA | TRBV6-6 | NA | TGTGCCAGCAGTTACGCGACTCTGGAGGGCTACACCTTC | CASSYATLEGYTF
TRBJ2-2 | NA | TRBV24-1 | NA | TGTGCCACCTCAGGCGCGAACACCGGGGAGCTGTTTTTT | CATSGANTGELFF
TRBJ1-5 | NA | TRBV19 | few | TGTGCCAGTAGTACCGGCAGGGTAGATCAGCCCCAGCATTTT | CASSTGRVDQPQHF
TRBJ1-3 | TRBD1 | TRBV18 | once | TGTGCCAGCTCAGGACAGGGCAACTCTGGAAACACCATATATTTT | CASSGQGNSGNTIYF
TRBJ2-1 | NA | TRBV29-1 | NA | TGCAGCGTTGTGAACAATAATCGCAATGAGCAGTTCTTC | CSVVNNNRNEQFF
TRBJ2-3 | NA | TRBV27 | NA | TGTGCCAGCAGTTTCACGGGATCCACAGATACGCAGTATTTT | CASSFTGSTDTQYF
TRBJ2-5 | TRBD1 | TRBV24-1 | NA | TGTGCCACCAGTGATTTGATAACAGGGGGTCAAGAGACCCAGTACTTC | CATSDLITGGQETQYF